Listed below are T cell receptor beta chains from one sample, sequenced in a study of CD8 T cells in ankylosing spondylitis. TCRdb recomputed calls from the 5' RACE reads with MiXCR, one row per CDR3 protein. The repertoire consists of approximately 250,000 distinct CDR3 sequences, with over 7% occurring once and the leading ten covering around 4.8%. The sequenced sample was blood, either unsorted or a sorted T cell fraction (not recorded which). These receptors all stem from a female donor with ankylosing spondylitis or in good health (not recorded which). CDR3s include the opening cysteine and the closing phenylalanine or tryptophan. Each record gives: clone size, D gene, V gene, J gene, CDR3 DNA, CDR3 protein. D genes are given only for firm matches. Size is omitted from some rows. Given values are once, few, many or a class for expanded clones.

>-|TRBD2|TRBV7-2|TRBJ2-7
TGTGCCAGCAGCGGGGGGGTAGACTACGAGCAGTACTTC
CASSGGVDYEQYF
>few|TRBD1|TRBV7-2|TRBJ2-7
TGTGCCAGCAGCTCCGGACAGGGCGGAGTGGTAGGGTACGAGCAGTACTTC
CASSSGQGGVVGYEQYF
>many|-|TRBV14|TRBJ2-2
TGTGCCAGCAGCCAAACCGGGGAGCTGTTTTTT
CASSQTGELFF
>many|-|TRBV3-1|TRBJ2-7
TGTGCCAGCAGCGACGGGACATCCCTCTCCTACGAGCAGTACTTC
CASSDGTSLSYEQYF
>many|TRBD2|TRBV11-2|TRBJ2-5
TGTGCCAGCAGCTTAGATCCCCTGGGGCTAGCGGCCCGGATGGCCCAGTACTTC
CASSLDPLGLAARMAQYF
>-|-|TRBV7-2|TRBJ2-3
TGTGCCAGCAGCCCGAACGGACAGCCAGATACGCAGTATTTT
CASSPNGQPDTQYF
>many|-|TRBV20-1|TRBJ2-7
TGCAGTGCTCTTAGCGGCTTCTCCTACGAGCAGTACTTC
CSALSGFSYEQYF
>many|-|TRBV30|TRBJ1-2
TGTGCCTGGAGTGTACAGAACTATGGCTACACCTTC
CAWSVQNYGYTF
>-|TRBD1|TRBV7-9|TRBJ1-2
TGTGCCAGCAGCTCCCGACAGGGGAGGCTGGATGGCTACACCTTC
CASSSRQGRLDGYTF
>once|TRBD2|TRBV11-2|TRBJ2-7
TGTGCCAGCAGCTTAATTGGGGGGGGGACTTGTAAAACCCGGGGCTACGAGCAGTACTTC
CASSLIGGGTCKTRGYEQYF
>many|-|TRBV2|TRBJ1-5
TGTGCCAGCGACCGGGACGGGCAGCCCCAGCATTTT
CASDRDGQPQHF
>many|-|TRBV20-1|TRBJ2-3
TGCAGTGCTCCTTTCGTCACAGATACGCAGTATTTT
CSAPFVTDTQYF
>many|-|TRBV28|TRBJ1-1
TGTGCCAGCAGTACCCCCGAGGGGTCGGGTTGGACTGAAGCTTTCTTT
CASSTPEGSGWTEAFF
>-|TRBD1|TRBV18|TRBJ1-5
TGTGCCAGCTCACCAGTCCGGGACAGGGACAATCAGCCCCAGCATTTT
CASSPVRDRDNQPQHF
>many|-|TRBV20-1|TRBJ1-5
TGCAGTGCAGGAGAGGGGCAGCCCCAGCATTTT
CSAGEGQPQHF
>many|TRBD2|TRBV5-1|TRBJ2-2
TGCGCCAGCTGGATAGCGGGAGGGCCTATCGCCGGGGAGCTGTTTTTT
CASWIAGGPIAGELFF
>-|TRBD1|TRBV27|TRBJ1-5
TGTGCCACTCAGGGGGGCGGGGAGCCCCAGCATTTT
CATQGGGEPQHF
>many|-|TRBV20-1|TRBJ1-2
TGCAGTGCTAGGGGGCCACTGGGGGTAGAGCATCGGGGCTACACCTTC
CSARGPLGVEHRGYTF
>many|TRBD2|TRBV5-4|TRBJ2-3
TGTGCCAGCAGTCCTAGCGGATACACAGATACGCAGTATTTT
CASSPSGYTDTQYF
>many|-|TRBV14|TRBJ2-1
TGTGCCAGCAGCCCCTCGACTGGATACTACAATGAGCAGTTCTTC
CASSPSTGYYNEQFF
>many|-|TRBV27|TRBJ2-1
TGTGCCAGCAGTTTGCCAGGGCTTAGTAGCAATGAGCAGTTCTTC
CASSLPGLSSNEQFF
>many|TRBD2|TRBV29-1|TRBJ2-3
TGCAGCGTCGCTAATAGCGGGGCTAGCACAGATACGCAGTATTTT
CSVANSGASTDTQYF
>many|-|TRBV10-3|TRBJ1-4
TGTGCCATCAGTGAGACAGCAGGGGACTTTAATGAAAAACTGTTTTTT
CAISETAGDFNEKLFF
>many|TRBD2|TRBV6-2/TRBV6-3|TRBJ2-6
TGTGCCAGCAAAGATCGGGACTACAGCTCTGGGGCCAACGTCCTGACTTTC
CASKDRDYSSGANVLTF
>-|-|TRBV2|TRBJ2-5
TGTGCCAGCAGCGTGGACTCCTCGGGGACCCAGTACTTC
CASSVDSSGTQYF
>many|TRBD1|TRBV7-2|TRBJ2-5
TGTGCCAGCAGCTTAGCCAGGACAGGGCGGCAAGAGACCCAGTACTTC
CASSLARTGRQETQYF
>-|-|TRBV20-1|TRBJ2-1
TGCTGTGCTAGAGATTTGGAGATCTCCTACAATGAGCAGTTCTTC
CCARDLEISYNEQFF
>many|-|TRBV24-1|TRBJ2-4
TGTGCCACCAGTGATAATCGGACTTGGGTGCCCGCGGGACAGTACTTC
CATSDNRTWVPAGQYF
>few|-|TRBV29-1|TRBJ2-1
TGCAGCGTTGTCATGGGGGCGCTTTACAATGAGCAGTTCTTC
CSVVMGALYNEQFF
>many|TRBD2|TRBV2|TRBJ2-7
TGTGCCAGCAGCGCCGGGACTAGCGGGAGTTCCGAGCAGTACTTC
CASSAGTSGSSEQYF
>few|-|TRBV11-2|TRBJ2-5
TGTGCCAGCAGCTCGGGGCCGTTACAAGAGACCCAGTACTTC
CASSSGPLQETQYF
>many|-|TRBV19|TRBJ1-5
TGTGCCAGTGACGGGGGCTATAGCAATCAGCCCCAGCATTTT
CASDGGYSNQPQHF
>many|-|TRBV4-3|TRBJ2-1
TGCGCCAGCAGCCAAGTGTATTCCGGCGCCCCCGGGCCCGATGAGCAGTTCTTC
CASSQVYSGAPGPDEQFF
>many|-|TRBV6-2/TRBV6-3|TRBJ2-1
TGTGCCAGCAGTGGTGACTACCACAATGAGCAGTTCTTC
CASSGDYHNEQFF
>many|TRBD2|TRBV6-1|TRBJ2-5
TGTGCCAGCAGCAACGGACTAGCGGGAAGGTCTGCGGAGACCCAGTACTTC
CASSNGLAGRSAETQYF
>many|TRBD2|TRBV2|TRBJ2-5
TGTGCCGGGACTAGCGGGAGAGGGAGAGAGACCCAGTACTTC
CAGTSGRGRETQYF
>many|TRBD2|TRBV7-6|TRBJ2-5
TGTGCCAGCAGCTCCCCGAGGGGACTAGCGGGAGAGACCCAGTACTTC
CASSSPRGLAGETQYF
>few|-|TRBV5-4|TRBJ2-7
TGTGCCAGCAGTGATTCGGTCAACTACGAGCAGTACTTC
CASSDSVNYEQYF
>many|TRBD2|TRBV29-1|TRBJ2-1
TGCAGCGCCTGGAGACTAGCGTCCGGGAATGAGCAGTTCTTC
CSAWRLASGNEQFF
>-|TRBD2|TRBV7-8|TRBJ2-3
TGTGCCAGCAGCTTAGCCTTGCTAGCGGTAGCGGCAGATACGCAGTATTTT
CASSLALLAVAADTQYF
>many|TRBD1|TRBV20-1|TRBJ2-2
TGCAGTGCTAGGACGACAGGGCACAACACCGGGGAGCTGTTTTTT
CSARTTGHNTGELFF
>-|-|TRBV21-1|TRBJ2-7
TGTGCCAGCAGCAAAGCGCTTTCAGCGGGAGGTTTCTACGCGCAGTACTTC
CASSKALSAGGFYAQYF
>many|TRBD2|TRBV4-2|TRBJ2-5
TGTGCCAGCAGCCAAGCTGTGGCTAGCGGGATAGAGACCCAGTACTTC
CASSQAVASGIETQYF
>few|-|TRBV7-2|TRBJ2-7
TGTGCCAGCAGCTTAGAACTAGATATCTACGAGCAGTACTTC
CASSLELDIYEQYF
>many|-|TRBV4-3|TRBJ2-3
TGCGCCAGCAGCCAAGATCAGGGCGGGTCGCTTTGGGATCCGCAGTATTTT
CASSQDQGGSLWDPQYF
>-|TRBD2|TRBV12-3/TRBV12-4|TRBJ2-1
TGTGGCAGCAGTTCCAGCGGGAGCTCCTACAATGAGCAGTTCTTC
CGSSSSGSSYNEQFF
>many|TRBD2|TRBV12-3/TRBV12-4|TRBJ2-7
TGTGCCAGCAGCCCGACTAGCGCCGTAGGGGAGCAGTACTTC
CASSPTSAVGEQYF
>many|TRBD1|TRBV9|TRBJ2-5
TGTGCCAGCAGCGTAGTTGGCAGGGGGCTTGAGACCCAGTACTTC
CASSVVGRGLETQYF
>many|TRBD2|TRBV20-1|TRBJ2-1
TGCAGTGCTAGGTCAGCGGGAGGTTTCTACAATGAGCAGTTCTTC
CSARSAGGFYNEQFF
>many|-|TRBV5-1|TRBJ2-5
TGCGCCAGCAGCTCCCTAACTGCCCGGGAGACCCAGTACTTC
CASSSLTARETQYF
>many|-|TRBV29-1|TRBJ2-3
TGCAGCGTTGAAGCGGACGTCCCAGATACGCAGTATTTT
CSVEADVPDTQYF
>many|-|TRBV25-1|TRBJ2-5
TGTGCCAGCAGTAAGGGACGCCAGTACTTC
CASSKGRQYF
>-|TRBD1|TRBV19|TRBJ2-7
TGTGCCAGTCACGGACAGGGTATGTCCTACGAGCAGTACTTC
CASHGQGMSYEQYF
>many|TRBD1|TRBV6-2/TRBV6-3|TRBJ1-4
TGTGCCAGCAGTTATTTCGGGACAGGGGATGAAAAACTGTTTTTT
CASSYFGTGDEKLFF
>many|-|TRBV6-1|TRBJ2-2
TGTGCCAGCAGTGGAACAGGGAGGGGAACCGGGGAGCTGTTTTTT
CASSGTGRGTGELFF
>many|TRBD2|TRBV20-1|TRBJ2-1
TGCAGTGCCCTGGGACTACACAATGAGCAGTTCTTC
CSALGLHNEQFF
>many|-|TRBV28|TRBJ2-4
TGTGCCAGCAGTACCCGGTGGCTAGCCAAAAACATTCAGTACTTC
CASSTRWLAKNIQYF